This T cell receptor (beta chain) came from a study of T-cell reconstitution after alpha-beta-depleted transplantation in children. General study results and limits: Where some patients showed high TCRbeta diversity at day 60, it came from recipient T cells and thymic progenitors that had survived. Newly made T cells mostly supplied T-cell counts and diversity one year after transplant. After transplant, at about two months, alpha-beta T cells were reportedly derived from several hundred expanded graft clones.

Trimming removed 2 bases at V and 3 bases at J, with 11 bases between. Germline V gives CDR1 MDHEN, CDR2 SYDVKM. There are 15 residues in the CDR3. For TCRbeta, the library was prepared with unique molecular identifiers. A single record per CDR3 protein comes from TCRdb applying MiXCR to the PCR reads. The sample has 300,000 to 400,000 distinct CDR3 sequences; roughly 16% are singletons. This clonotype has a handful of counts. Its matching antigen is unknown. The rearrangement uses TRBV28 and TRBJ2-1; no clear D. This receptor was taken from a male patient aged 2-10 years who had a stem cell transplant for acute lymphoblastic leukemia, so the T cells may come from the graft donor. The sample consisted of PBMCs, mostly from graft donor cells, taken 360 days after TCRalphabeta/CD19-depleted stem cell transplant. Here the CDR3 DNA reads TGTGCCAGCAGTTTAGCGGAAGCACTCTACAATGAGCAGTTCTTC. Encoded protein: CASSLAEALYNEQFF.